These 17 T cell receptor beta chains were all obtained from the same sample, sequenced in a study of PD-1 blockade in mismatch repair-deficient tumors. Clones were sequenced by immunoSEQ multiplex PCR, and TCRdb holds only the in-frame ones, with some missing. The data contain under 50,000 clones, more than 75% of them seen just once; the ten biggest clones take up roughly 20%. This material consisted of peripheral blood, taken 4 weeks after starting pembrolizumab. The receptors stem from an adult with mismatch repair-deficient cancer.

The rearrangement joins TRBV5-1 to TRBJ2-7; 12 positions match TRBD1. Trimming removed 4 bases from V and 5 bases from J; junction bases left unmatched: 4. The CDR3 consists of 14 residues. The germline V gene encodes CDR1 SGHRS and CDR2 YFSETQ. DNA of the CDR3: TGCGCCAGCAGCGTTGGGACAGGGGGCAACGAGCAGTACTTC. Its translation is CASSVGTGGNEQYF.

The rearrangement links TRBV6-6 to TRBJ1-5, with TRBD1 matching 7 bases. The germline V gene encodes CDR1 MNHNY and CDR2 SVGAGI (reference sequence). Trimming cost V 6 bases and J 3 bases; bases outside gene matches: 11. The CDR3 has 16 amino acids. This CDR3 reads CASRSTQGDPNQPQHF. The DNA of the CDR3 is TGTGCCAGCAGATCTACCCAGGGGGACCCCAATCAGCCCCAGCATTTT.

This clone was seen at least ten times. This sequence joins TRBV6-5 and TRBJ1-1; D unresolved. Per germline, CDR1 MNHEY and CDR2 SVGAGI. This CDR3 has 13 residues. Trimming stripped 0 bases from V and 0 bases from J, with 2 bases between. The CDR3 sequence is CASSYSMNTEAFF. The DNA of the CDR3 is TGTGCCAGCAGTTACTCGATGAACACTGAAGCTTTCTTT.

The J gene is TRBJ2-7, the V gene TRBV19, with TRBD1 identical over 10 bases. The V and J ends lost 5 bases and 4 bases, in that order; junction bases with no gene match: 2. CDR1 is LNHDA and CDR2 is SQIVND in the germline V gene (reference sequence). The CDR3 runs 13 residues. The CDR3 nucleotides read TGTGCCAGTAGTTGGGGACAGGGGTACGAGCAGTACTTC. Encoded protein: CASSWGQGYEQYF.

This clone was observed once. The J gene is TRBJ1-5, the V gene TRBV29-1, with D possibly matching TRBD1 (5 bases). The CDR3 is 12 residues long. V lost 4 bases to trimming and J lost 3 bases, with 7 bases between them. Germline V lookup: CDR1 SQVTM, CDR2 ANQGSEA. The CDR3 region has the DNA TGCAGCGTTGGGGACCTCAATCAGCCCCAGCATTTT. It translates to CSVGDLNQPQHF.

The rearrangement links TRBV5-4 to TRBJ2-1, with D unresolved. Trimming shortened V by 2 bases and J by 7 bases, and 7 bases separated the two germline ends. The length of the CDR3 is 12 residues. The germline gives CDR1 SGHNT, CDR2 YYREEE (reference sequence). CDR3 bases: TGTGCCAGCAGCTTCTGGGGAAATGAGCAGTTCTTC. Protein sequence: CASSFWGNEQFF.

This clone was detected many times. V gene TRBV5-1 combines with J gene TRBJ2-7; 8 bases line up with TRBD2. The junction had 8 bases not matched to a gene; V was cut back by 0 bases and J by 0 bases. The CDR3 spans 17 residues. CDR1 is SGHRS and CDR2 is YFSETQ in the germline V gene. Here the CDR3 reads CASSLAYSGANSYEQYF. In DNA, the CDR3 is TGCGCCAGCAGCTTGGCCTATAGCGGGGCCAACTCCTACGAGCAGTACTTC.

This clone was seen just once. The V call is TRBV4-1, the J call TRBJ2-1; 9 bases fit TRBD2. Germline values: CDR1 MGHRA, CDR2 YSYEKL. The CDR3 loop spans 17 amino acids. The V segment lost 0 bases and the J segment 9 bases; nucleotides outside the gene matches: 12. The CDR3 sequence: CASSQETKLAGSGEQFF. The CDR3 region has the DNA TGCGCCAGCAGCCAAGAAACAAAACTAGCGGGCTCCGGTGAGCAGTTCTTC.

The genes are TRBV6-1 and TRBJ2-1, with 11 bases matching TRBD2. CDR1 and CDR2 from the germline V gene are MNHNS and SASEGT. The CDR3 is 15 residues long. J lost 8 bases, V lost 1 base, and 4 bases had no gene match. DNA for the CDR3: TGTGCCAGCAGTGAAGGGACTAGCGGGCCGTATGAGCAGTTCTTC. This translates into CASSEGTSGPYEQFF.

The CDR3 DNA reads as TGTGCCAGCAGGACGTCCTGGGGGAGAAGGGGCGTCGCGAACACCGGGGAGCTGTTTTTT. It translates to CASRTSWGRRGVANTGELFF. This chain uses TRBV28 with TRBJ2-2, with D perhaps given as TRBD1 or TRBD2 (5 bases each). Germline loops: CDR1 MDHEN, CDR2 SYDVKM. V was shortened by 6 bases and J by 0 bases, with 26 bases between the two germline ends. The CDR3 is 20 amino acids.

The V and J genes are TRBV27 and TRBJ2-1, with 12 bases aligning to TRBD2. The CDR3 length is 15 residues. Germline V CDR1 and CDR2: MNHEY, SMNVEV (reference sequence). Trimming took 6 bases from V and 6 from J; bases not matched to a gene: 6. The CDR3 sequence is CASSRGLAGLNEQFF. The CDR3, as DNA: TGTGCCAGCAGCCGTGGACTAGCGGGACTCAATGAGCAGTTCTTC.

This chain links TRBV6-5 with TRBJ2-7; 8 positions agree with TRBD1. The CDR3 is made up of 11 amino acids. Germline V CDR1 and CDR2: MNHEY, SVGAGI. Trimming took 8 bases from V and 3 from J; bases not matched to a gene: 0. This chain's CDR3 is CASGQGYEQYF. In nucleotides, the CDR3 is TGTGCCAGCGGACAGGGCTACGAGCAGTACTTC.

The rearrangement uses TRBV4-3 and TRBJ2-7; TRBD1 aligns across 9 bases. The CDR3 is 15 amino acids. The V segment lost 1 base and the J segment 3 bases; nucleotides outside the gene matches: 4. Germline V gene data show CDR1 as LGHNA and CDR2 as YSLEER. The CDR3 DNA is TGCGCCAGCAGCCAAGGGACAGGGGTCTTCTACGAGCAGTACTTC. This encodes CASSQGTGVFYEQYF.

CDR3: CASSSPSSLEQFF. CDR3 DNA: TGTGCCAGCAGCTCCCCCAGCTCTCTTGAGCAGTTCTTC. The V call is TRBV5-4, the J call TRBJ2-1, with D unresolved. Germline V lookup: CDR1 SGHNT, CDR2 YYREEE (reference sequence). The CDR3 covers 13 residues. V was pared by 3 bases and J by 9 bases, with 13 bases between. Full variable domain (rest looked up from reference TRBV5-4 and TRBJ2-1): ETGVTQSPTHLIKTRGQQVTLRCSSQSGHNTVSWYQQALGQGPQFIFQYYREEENGRGNFPPRFSGLQFPNYSSELNVNALELDDSALYLCASSSPSSLEQFFGPGTRLTVL.

This clone is a singleton in its sample. This rearrangement joins TRBV28 to TRBJ2-1; a possible D gene is TRBD2 (6 bases). The CDR3 sequence is 15 residues long. Trimming left V 3 bases short and J 11 bases short, with 20 bases between. Germline V gene lookup returns CDR1 MDHEN and CDR2 SYDVKM. In DNA form, the CDR3 reads TGTGCCAGCAGTTTGGTGGGAGGTTTAGTCAGGCAGCAGTTCTTC. Translating it yields CASSLVGGLVRQQFF.

This chain links TRBV10-1 with TRBJ2-2, with TRBD2 as a possible D gene (6 bases). The V end was cut by 4 bases, the J end by 7 bases, with 10 bases between. The germline V gene has CDR1 WNHNN and CDR2 SYGVQD (reference sequence). This CDR3 has 13 residues. The CDR3 loop is CASSVVGGGELFF. The CDR3 DNA sequence: TGCGCCAGCAGTGTCGTCGGGGGCGGGGAGCTGTTTTTT.

The V call is TRBV6-1, the J call TRBJ2-1; D is tentatively TRBD1 or TRBD2 (6 bases each). The CDR3 totals 15 residues. Germline V gene lookup returns CDR1 MNHNS and CDR2 SASEGT. The V gene lost 4 bases and the J gene lost 3 bases, with 13 bases spanning the gap. The CDR3 nucleotides are TGTGCCAGCAGTGCGGGGGCCCTAAGCTACAATGAGCAGTTCTTC. Translation gives CASSAGALSYNEQFF.